This T cell receptor beta chain came from a study of blood T cell repertoires in COVID-19. On the study more broadly: Acute and convalescent COVID-19 specimens originated in the United States, Italy and Spain. Sample material is recorded as cDNA or gDNA derived from T cells, B-cell-depleted T cells, or PBMCs.

In the study's own analysis: How many nucleated cells were present was estimated from reference gene primer amplification. The assay was immunoSEQ multiplex PCR, and TCRdb's table has in-frame clones only and misses some. D and trimming were read from the DNA, whereas the V and J calls and clone size are those reported in that table. The sample includes about 100,000 clones, roughly 82% of them seen just once. This CDR3 comprises 14 residues. Trimming cost V 8 bases and J 2 bases, with 12 bases left between them. Germline-derived CDR1 and CDR2 are SNHLY and FYNNEI. This chain links TRBV2 with TRBJ2-2, with D possibly matching TRBD1 (6 bases). Sequencing used peripheral blood. The sequence was obtained from a man aged 55-75 years with acute or convalescent COVID-19. The CDR3 here is CASEVQGNTGELFF. In DNA form, the CDR3 reads TGTGCCAGCGAAGTACAGGGAAACACCGGGGAGCTGTTTTTT.